This TCR beta chain stems from a study of PD-1 blockade in classical Hodgkin lymphoma. Measured with immunoSEQ multiplex PCR; TCRdb has only the in-frame clones, and not every one. The data hold around 7,300 clones, with 65% to 90% observed a single time. In this sample, this clone turned up once. The trim removed 4 bases at V and 2 bases at J, leaving 9 bases unmatched. There are 16 residues in the CDR3. Germline CDR1 reads SEHNR; CDR2 reads FQNEAQ (reference sequence). Time point described: cycle 4 day 1 (C4D1), after less than seven weeks of nivolumab. There was relapse after autologous stem cell transplantation in every patient, and there was variation in brentuximab vedotin exposure. Patients showed best responses of complete response, partial response or progressive disease.

The sequence came from a human donor with classical Hodgkin lymphoma. The material sequenced was peripheral blood mononuclear cells (PBMCs), taken before the fourth cycle of nivolumab. The rearrangement uses TRBV7-9 and TRBJ2-5; TRBD1 matches at 8 bases. The CDR3 DNA sequence: TGTGCCAGCAGCTCCCCGACAGGGGTGGAGCAAGAGACCCAGTACTTC. Translating gives CASSSPTGVEQETQYF.